The 24 T cell receptor beta chains below were found in one sample sequenced in a study of T cell responses to AZD1222 COVID-19 vaccine. Sequenced by immunoSEQ multiplex PCR; TCRdb stores in-frame clones only, minus some. The sample holds 150,000 to 200,000 clones, around nine tenths seen once. The source material was peripheral blood, sampled 28 days after the second AZD1222 dose. All receptors derive from an adult who received the AZD1222 COVID-19 vaccine.

This clone was recorded once. The chain combines TRBV12-3 or TRBV12-4 with TRBJ2-7; a possible D gene is TRBD2 (5 bases). The ends were cut back, 2 bases at V and 6 bases at J, with 11 bases in the middle. This CDR3 spans 13 amino acids. CDR3 nucleotide sequence: TGTGCCAGCAGTTTAACTAGAAGAGGCGAGCAGTACTTC. It codes for CASSLTRRGEQYF.

In this sample, this clone turned up a few times. The CDR3 DNA reads TGTGCCACCGTAGCGGGGGGGCTCAATGAGCAGTTCTTC. Its translation: CATVAGGLNEQFF. This rearrangement joins TRBV2 to TRBJ2-1, with TRBD2 identical over 11 bases. Germline CDR1 SNHLY, CDR2 FYNNEI. The CDR3 spans 13 residues. Trimming removed 10 bases from V and 6 bases from J; junction bases left unmatched: 5.

The chain carries TRBV19 and TRBJ2-1; D is perhaps TRBD2 (7 bases). The CDR3 spans 16 residues. The germline CDR1 and CDR2 sequences are LNHDA and SQIVND (reference sequence). V gave up 7 bases and J gave up 2 bases, with 18 bases separating them. The CDR3 DNA follows: TGTGCCAGTACCCACGAGGGGGGGCGTCCCTACAATGAGCAGTTCTTC. It encodes CASTHEGGRPYNEQFF.

The chain carries TRBV29-1 and TRBJ2-7, with 9 nucleotides matching TRBD2. Trimming cost V 2 bases and J 2 bases; bases outside gene matches: 10. The CDR3 covers 16 residues. CDR1 SQVTM and CDR2 ANQGSEA come from the germline V gene. The CDR3 spells CSVEWTAGGPPYEQYF. Written as DNA, the CDR3 is TGCAGCGTTGAATGGACAGCGGGGGGCCCCCCCTACGAGCAGTACTTC.

The J gene is TRBJ1-4, the V gene TRBV10-2, with D perhaps TRBD1 (6 bases). V dropped 6 bases and J dropped 7 bases, with 18 bases sitting between them. The CDR3 extends over 15 amino acids. Germline V lookup: CDR1 WSHSY, CDR2 SAAADI. CDR3 in amino acids: CASRPGGGGVEKLFF. CDR3 in DNA: TGCGCCAGCAGACCAGGTGGAGGGGGGGTTGAAAAACTGTTTTTT.

The chain links TRBV6-2 or TRBV6-3 to TRBJ2-7; D is perhaps TRBD2 (6 bases). Trimming cost V 4 bases and J 2 bases, with 12 bases left between them. The CDR3 extends over 14 amino acids. The germline gives CDR1 MNHEY, CDR2 SVGEGT. This chain's CDR3 is CASSFGTLAYEQYF. CDR3 bases: TGTGCCAGCAGTTTCGGGACTTTGGCCTACGAGCAGTACTTC.

Written as DNA, the CDR3 is TGTGCCAGCAGCTCAGGGACAGGGCGGCATCAGCCCCAGCATTTT. Amino acid sequence: CASSSGTGRHQPQHF. The rearrangement joins TRBV7-2 to TRBJ1-5; the match to TRBD1 covers 9 bases. V lost 4 bases to trimming and J lost 5 bases; unmatched junction nucleotides: 6. The CDR3 sequence is 15 residues long. Germline V gives CDR1 SGHTA, CDR2 FQGNSA.

J is TRBJ1-2 and V is TRBV12-5, with 7 bases lining up with TRBD1. This CDR3 contains 17 residues. Germline V lookup: CDR1 LGHNT, CDR2 FRNRAP. J gave up 2 bases and V 0 bases, and 9 bases lay outside the gene matches. The CDR3 coding sequence is TGTGCTAGTGGTTTGGTAGTCGGGGACAGCGTCAACTATGGCTACACCTTC. This codes for CASGLVVGDSVNYGYTF.

V and J are TRBV5-1 and TRBJ2-7; D may be TRBD1 (5 bases). Germline V CDR1 and CDR2: SGHRS, YFSETQ. CDR3 length equals 15 residues. V dropped 4 bases and J dropped 3 bases, with 17 bases sitting between them. DNA for the CDR3: TGCGCCAGCAGCGACGACAGTCGTCGAAACTACGAGCAGTACTTC. This translates into CASSDDSRRNYEQYF. Variable domain in full (rest from reference TRBV5-1 and TRBJ2-7): KAGVTQTPRYLIKTRGQQVTLSCSPISGHRSVSWYQQTPGQGLQFLFEYFSETQRNKGNFPGRFSGRQFSNSRSEMNVSTLELGDSALYLCASSDDSRRNYEQYFGPGTRLTVT.

V and J are TRBV30 and TRBJ2-7; no clear D. CDR3 length: 11 residues. CDR1 is GTSNPN, CDR2 SVGIG, per germline (reference sequence). V was cut by 2 bases and J by 10 bases, with 12 bases left in between. The CDR3 loop reads CAWSRRGRQYF. In nucleotides, the CDR3 is TGTGCCTGGAGTCGTCGTGGTCGACAGTACTTC.

This chain joins TRBV27 and TRBJ2-1; TRBD2 is a possible D gene (6 bases). The CDR3 consists of 16 residues. Germline CDR1 is MNHEY and CDR2 is SMNVEV (reference sequence). The V and J ends lost 8 bases and 1 base respectively, with 18 bases between them. The CDR3 nucleotides are TGTGCCAGCTGGCCTATGGCGGGGCGATCCTACAATGAGCAGTTCTTC. It codes for CASWPMAGRSYNEQFF.

V is TRBV7-8 and J is TRBJ2-7; D is uncertain. The germline CDR1 and CDR2 sequences are SGHVS and FQNEAQ. V lost 6 bases and J lost 7, with 10 bases in between. This CDR3 region has 11 residues. This CDR3 is CASSLYQEQYF. DNA of the CDR3: TGTGCCAGCAGTCTATATCAGGAGCAGTACTTC.

The gene calls are TRBV4-2 and TRBJ2-4; D not certain. CDR3 length: 13 amino acids. V was clipped by 11 bases and J by 5 bases, with 16 bases between them. CDR1 and CDR2 from the germline V gene are LGHNA and YNFKEQ. The CDR3: CASSLGRENIQYF. The CDR3, as DNA: TGTGCCTCCTCCCTTGGCAGAGAAAACATTCAGTACTTC.

This rearrangement joins TRBV4-1 to TRBJ2-1; TRBD1 agrees at 7 bases. The trim removed 4 bases at V and 9 bases at J, leaving 9 bases unmatched. The germline V gene encodes CDR1 MGHRA and CDR2 YSYEKL. This CDR3 contains 14 residues. CDR3 nucleotide sequence: TGCGCCAGCAGCCTCGACAGGGTGGTCGTTGAGCAGTTCTTC. It is translated as CASSLDRVVVEQFF.

The V gene is TRBV10-3, the J gene TRBJ2-6, with D perhaps matching TRBD1 (7 bases). The CDR3 has 18 amino acids. Between the trimmed V and J ends, which lost 0 bases and 2 bases, there was a span of 14 bases. Germline loops: CDR1 ENHRY, CDR2 SYGVKD. The CDR3 DNA sequence: TGTGCCATCAGTGAGTCTTGGCAGGGGGAGGCTGGGGCCAACGTCCTGACTTTC. Its protein product is CAISESWQGEAGANVLTF.

V is TRBV9 and J is TRBJ1-1, with 8 bases matching TRBD1. This CDR3 is 14 amino acids long. Losses at the gene ends were 2 bases for V and 11 bases for J; bases not matched to a gene: 11. CDR1 is SGDLS, CDR2 YYNGEE, per germline. CDR3 loop: CASSVVPGGEKAFF. Here the CDR3 DNA reads TGTGCCAGCAGCGTCGTCCCAGGGGGCGAGAAGGCTTTCTTT.

The genes are TRBV25-1 and TRBJ1-6; D is ambiguous. Trimming took 1 base from V and 7 from J, leaving 5 bases between them. Germline CDR1 reads MGHDK; CDR2 reads SYGVNS. This CDR3 contains 13 residues. The DNA for the CDR3 is TGTGCCAGCAGTGAATTCTCAAATTCACCCCTCCACTTT. Translation gives CASSEFSNSPLHF.

This chain uses TRBV6-1 with TRBJ1-5, with a tentative D call TRBD1 (6 bases). Germline CDR1 reads MNHNS; CDR2 reads SASEGT. The CDR3 is 15 amino acids. Trimming stripped 1 base from V and 4 bases from J, with 11 bases between. The CDR3 is CASSEEGGRNQPQHF. The CDR3, as DNA: TGTGCCAGCAGTGAAGAGGGGGGGAGGAATCAGCCCCAGCATTTT.

This chain connects TRBV5-4 to TRBJ1-4; D unclear. This CDR3 comprises 13 residues. Germline V CDR1 and CDR2: SGHNT, YYREEE (reference sequence). The germline V and J ends were trimmed by 4 bases and 4 bases, with 8 bases remaining between them. CDR3 nucleotide sequence: TGTGCCAGCAGCGACACTCATAATGAAAAACTGTTTTTT. As protein: CASSDTHNEKLFF. Looking up the rest from reference TRBV5-4 and TRBJ1-4 gives the full variable domain: ETGVTQSPTHLIKTRGQQVTLRCSSQSGHNTVSWYQQALGQGPQFIFQYYREEENGRGNFPPRFSGLQFPNYSSELNVNALELDDSALYLCASSDTHNEKLFFGSGTQLSVL.

This clone was observed once. The chain combines TRBV12-3 or TRBV12-4 with TRBJ1-1; TRBD1 might be the D (6 bases). The germline V and J ends were trimmed by 6 bases and 3 bases, with 11 bases remaining between them. The CDR3 has 13 residues. In DNA form, the CDR3 reads TGTGCCAGCAGGATAACAGGGTACACTGAAGCTTTCTTT. Its translation is CASRITGYTEAFF.

This rearrangement joins TRBV15 to TRBJ2-3; D call uncertain. Per the germline V gene, CDR1 is LNHNV and CDR2 is YYDKDF (reference sequence). This CDR3 is 15 amino acids long. Trimming left V 4 bases short and J 2 bases short, with 13 bases between. The CDR3 DNA sequence: TGTGCCACCAGCAACCCCCAGGAATTCACAGATACGCAGTATTTT. Residues: CATSNPQEFTDTQYF.

This clone was detected once. The chain is built from TRBV7-3 and TRBJ1-1; a possible D gene is TRBD1 (5 bases). CDR3 length equals 15 residues. V was clipped by 2 bases and J by 5 bases, with 15 bases between them. Germline-derived CDR1 and CDR2 are SGHTA and FQGTGA. The DNA for the CDR3 is TGTGCCAGCAGCTTAGGGGCCTTAGGGCGGACTGAAGCTTTCTTT. This encodes CASSLGALGRTEAFF.

The chain recombines TRBV28 with TRBJ1-2; TRBD1 agrees at 7 bases. Germline V gives CDR1 MDHEN, CDR2 SYDVKM. This CDR3 comprises 13 residues. V was clipped by 11 bases and J by 6 bases; unmatched bases: 12. The CDR3 region is CAAIQTGKDGYTF. CDR3 coding DNA: TGTGCCGCCATCCAGACAGGGAAGGATGGCTACACCTTC.

The V and J genes are TRBV28 and TRBJ2-2; 7 positions match TRBD2. V shed 5 bases and J 5 bases; nucleotides not matched to a gene: 11. Germline CDR1 and CDR2: MDHEN and SYDVKM. The CDR3 has 16 amino acids. The CDR3 sequence is CASSLRTSTGTGELFF. The CDR3 coding sequence is TGTGCCAGCAGTCTCCGGACTAGTACGGGGACCGGGGAGCTGTTTTTT. The full variable domain, completed using reference TRBV28 and TRBJ2-2, is DVKVTQSSRYLVKRTGEKVFLECVQDMDHENMFWYRQDPGLGLRLIYFSYDVKMKEKGDIPEGYSVSREKKERFSLILESASTNQTSMYLCASSLRTSTGTGELFFGEGSRLTVL.